These 5 T cell receptor beta chains were all obtained from the same sample, sequenced in a study of T cells in Graves' hyperthyroidism and ophthalmopathy. It was RNA transcripts that yielded the amplified TCR beta CDR3 regions. During a first-round RT-PCR of the TCR CDR3, the HTBI primer set was used. TCRdb called the multiplex PCR reads again in MiXCR, with one record for every CDR3 protein. The repertoire has around 350,000 distinct CDR3 sequences, 19% of them found once; the top ten carry 3% to 4%. The sequencing sample was made of blood. All receptors derive from a woman younger than 30 with Graves' hyperthyroidism.

This clonotype came up a few times. The rearrangement uses TRBV9 and TRBJ1-1; D gene unclear. This CDR3 is built from 14 residues. V was cut by 0 bases and J by 4 bases, with 10 bases left in between. CDR1 and CDR2 (germline): SGDLS, YYNGEE. The DNA for the CDR3 is TGTGCCAGCAGCGTAGGGGTGGTCAGCACTGAAGCTTTCTTT. The encoded protein is CASSVGVVSTEAFF.

This clonotype was counted many times. The genes are TRBV11-2 and TRBJ2-7, with TRBD1 identical over 9 bases. V dropped 1 base and J dropped 5; count of bases not matched to a gene: 6. The CDR3 is 15 amino acids. CDR1 and CDR2 from the germline V gene are SGHAT and FQNNGV. The CDR3, as DNA: TGTGCCAGCAGCTTAGGGGACAGGGTTATCCACGAGCAGTACTTC. Its translation is CASSLGDRVIHEQYF.

At least ten counts were recorded for this clonotype. V and J are TRBV29-1 and TRBJ1-2; D uncertain. Trimming removed 4 bases at V and 3 bases at J, with 9 bases between. The CDR3 length is 12 residues. The germline gives CDR1 SQVTM, CDR2 ANQGSEA. This chain's CDR3 is CSVGVGDYGYTF. Here the CDR3 DNA reads TGCAGCGTTGGGGTCGGTGACTATGGCTACACCTTC.

This clonotype came up a few times. Here the CDR3 omits its conserved ending phenylalanine or tryptophan, so a read error is the likely source. This chain links TRBV9 with TRBJ1-2; D not resolved. This CDR3 is 12 amino acids long. In germline, CDR1 is SGDLS, CDR2 YYNGEE. V was trimmed by 3 bases and J by 2 bases, leaving 5 bases between them. DNA of the CDR3: TGTGCCAGCAGCGCCCGAAACTATGGCTACACCCTC. Protein product: CASSARNYGYTL.

This clonotype has ten or more counts. V gene TRBV6-5 combines with J gene TRBJ2-2; no firm D call. Trimming stripped 6 bases from V and 4 bases from J, with 9 bases between. The germline V gene encodes CDR1 MNHEY and CDR2 SVGAGI. The length of the CDR3 is 13 residues. This CDR3 reads CASSLSFTGELFF. The CDR3 DNA follows: TGTGCCAGCAGCTTAAGTTTCACCGGGGAGCTGTTTTTT.